This T cell receptor beta chain comes out of a study of T cell clonotyping in hematopoietic cell transplantation (dated by TCRdb to the early 2020s). Background for the entire study: Recipient samples taken before transplant were collected after cytoreduction. In the study, more than 130 blood samples were gathered from a few dozen consecutive transplant recipients and their related donors. Patients were recruited between 2015 and January 2017 and followed until late 2020 or death. The research as a whole found: The sample size was limited and the cells went unsorted, which meant the CD4 and CD8 repertoire contributions could not be told apart. Broader posttransplant TCR repertoire diversity was predicted by donor and pretransplant recipient Inverse Simpson Index values. After transplant, TCR diversity in recipients dropped, and pathologically expanded clonotypes increased progressively from day 30 to day 180. Overlap with donor repertoires was found for only a small fraction of recipient repertoires, with over 95% found to appear de novo at the given depth.

The immunoSEQ assay, a bias-controlled multiplex PCR with V- and J-specific primers, was used to amplify TCR beta CDR3 regions from genomic DNA. A second PCR step added a proprietary barcode and Illumina adapter sequences to the CDR3 amplicons. An Illumina MiSeq instrument was used to sequence the CDR3 libraries. The published analysis was carried out like this. Export and quality control were done with immunoSEQ Analyzer 3.0, while downstream analyses used R Bioconductor and Immunarch. Only productive rearrangements in the normalized downsampled data set went into calculating the repertoire metrics. In the normalized cohort, a clonotype counted as pathologically expanded if the clonotype was larger than 5 templates. The Inverse Simpson Index served as the measure of repertoire diversity. The non-normalized data set was used for CMV-specificity analyses so that all clonotypes could be captured. Held by TCRdb, this immuneACCESS table contains in-frame sequences only and omits some clones. Under half of the omission traces to an unresolved V gene where checked; the cause of the rest is unknown. The DNA was the basis for D and trimming; V, J and clone size are from that table. The sample table contains tens of thousands of clones; only one count was recorded for around 85% of them. 2.5% to 3% of the sample rests with the top ten.

This clone was observed a few times. What antigen it recognizes has not been identified. No qualities accompany the bases; no much larger clone lies one base away. The CDR3 spans 16 residues, from the cysteine through the phenylalanine. Of all the DNA, just the CDR3 is kept, 48 bases in frame from base 1. This specimen's time point label, interpreted: recipient sample about 28 days before transplant, after cytoreduction. Blood samples were obtained from recipients approximately 28 days before transplant and at days 30, 100 and 180 after transplant. Nuclei Lysis Solution was used to extract genomic DNA from fresh or cryopreserved unfractionated peripheral blood mononuclear cells.

The chain uses TRBV21-1 and TRBJ1-1. TRBV21-1 is deemed a pseudogene. The TCR was taken from a man between 60 and 75 years old with acute myeloid leukemia. Some clones in this sample may be carry-over from other donors' samples. The sequencing here drew on peripheral blood mononuclear cells, taken before stem cell transplant. The CDR3 in this case is CASSNGSVGLNTEAFF. The DNA sequence follows: TGTGCCAGCAGCAATGGGTCTGTTGGCCTGAACACTGAAGCTTTCTTT.